The rows below give T cell receptor beta chains drawn from one sample of a study of blood T cell repertoires in COVID-19. Assay: immunoSEQ multiplex PCR; the TCRdb copy retains only in-frame clones and omits some. There are some 120,000 clones in the sample; 70% to 80% occur only once, and 37% lies in the top ten. Sequencing used peripheral blood. The source of these receptors is a man aged 40-50 years with active or convalescent COVID-19. CDR3s include the opening cysteine and the closing phenylalanine or tryptophan. D genes are given only for firm matches. Part of the rows lack a size; the others show once, few, many or a class for expanded clones.

j_call: TRBJ2-2
v_call: TRBV9
clone_size: -
d_call: TRBD2
cdr3_aa: CASSVTGGANTGELFF
cdr3_nt: TGTGCCAGCAGCGTAACCGGGGGGGCTAACACCGGGGAGCTGTTTTTT

j_call: TRBJ1-1
v_call: TRBV27
clone_size: -
d_call: -
cdr3_aa: CASSPLTGLNTEAFF
cdr3_nt: TGTGCCAGCAGTCCCCTCACCGGGTTGAACACTGAAGCTTTCTTT

j_call: TRBJ2-1
v_call: TRBV11-2
clone_size: -
d_call: TRBD1
cdr3_aa: CASSGRGWDRTPYNEQFF
cdr3_nt: TGTGCCAGCAGCGGCCGGGGGTGGGACAGGACCCCCTACAATGAGCAGTTCTTC

j_call: TRBJ2-2
v_call: TRBV28
clone_size: -
d_call: -
cdr3_aa: CASSFGDPGGVDGELFF
cdr3_nt: TGTGCCAGCAGTTTCGGGGACCCCGGAGGGGTGGACGGGGAGCTGTTTTTT

j_call: TRBJ1-5
v_call: TRBV7-2
clone_size: -
d_call: -
cdr3_aa: CASSLGGGDQPQHF
cdr3_nt: TGTGCCAGCAGCTTAGGGGGCGGAGATCAGCCCCAGCATTTT

j_call: TRBJ2-5
v_call: TRBV6-5
clone_size: -
d_call: TRBD1
cdr3_aa: CASSYLGQAQETQYF
cdr3_nt: TGTGCCAGCAGTTACTTGGGACAGGCCCAAGAGACCCAGTACTTC

j_call: TRBJ2-7
v_call: TRBV9
clone_size: -
d_call: TRBD1
cdr3_aa: CASSVEGAVWDEQYF
cdr3_nt: TGTGCCAGCAGCGTAGAGGGGGCCGTTTGGGACGAGCAGTACTTC

j_call: TRBJ1-5
v_call: TRBV7-9
clone_size: -
d_call: -
cdr3_aa: CASSPPGGQPQHF
cdr3_nt: TGTGCCAGCAGCCCCCCGGGGGGCCAGCCCCAGCATTTT

j_call: TRBJ2-7
v_call: TRBV24-1
clone_size: -
d_call: TRBD1
cdr3_aa: CATSDPRDRGPYEQYF
cdr3_nt: TGTGCCACCAGTGACCCCAGGGACAGGGGTCCGTACGAGCAGTACTTC

j_call: TRBJ1-2
v_call: TRBV29-1
clone_size: -
d_call: -
cdr3_aa: CSVAERVGGYTF
cdr3_nt: TGCAGCGTTGCAGAGAGGGTGGGCGGCTACACCTTC

j_call: TRBJ2-3
v_call: TRBV27
clone_size: -
d_call: TRBD2
cdr3_aa: CASSSGGARGTQYF
cdr3_nt: TGTGCCAGCAGTTCGGGGGGGGCAAGAGGGACGCAGTATTTT

j_call: TRBJ1-5
v_call: TRBV2
clone_size: few
d_call: TRBD1
cdr3_aa: CASNNRGSNQPQHF
cdr3_nt: TGTGCCAGCAACAACAGGGGGAGCAATCAGCCCCAGCATTTT

j_call: TRBJ1-1
v_call: TRBV3-1/TRBV3-2
clone_size: -
d_call: TRBD1
cdr3_aa: CASSQLSGGGEAFF
cdr3_nt: TGTGCCAGCAGCCAACTGTCAGGGGGCGGTGAAGCTTTCTTT

j_call: TRBJ2-7
v_call: TRBV11-2
clone_size: -
d_call: -
cdr3_aa: CASSLDMGGEYF
cdr3_nt: TGTGCCAGCAGCTTAGATATGGGGGGTGAATACTTC

j_call: TRBJ2-7
v_call: TRBV6-5
clone_size: -
d_call: TRBD2
cdr3_aa: CASSYSRSGVTYEQYF
cdr3_nt: TGTGCCAGCAGTTACTCGAGAAGCGGGGTGACTTACGAGCAGTACTTC

j_call: TRBJ1-3
v_call: TRBV5-4
clone_size: -
d_call: -
cdr3_aa: CASSPGLNSGNTIYF
cdr3_nt: TGTGCCAGCAGCCCGGGGTTGAACTCTGGAAACACCATATATTTT